This TCR beta chain was identified during a study of CD8 T cells in ankylosing spondylitis (dated by TCRdb to about 2017). Regarding the complete study: T cell receptor beta repertoires were profiled in healthy donors and ankylosing spondylitis patients so that disease-linked TCR variants could be found. In total, the full study cohort was made up of 100 to 140 healthy donors and roughly 27 ankylosing spondylitis patients. Samples of peripheral blood were taken, and for ankylosing spondylitis patients, synovial fluid was collected as well.

This clonotype appeared many times. This clone's antigen is unknown. Base qualities are not at hand, and no much larger clone is one base apart. For sequencing, an Illumina HiSeq 2500 was employed. Quantitative 5'-RACE with molecular barcodes was the method used to prepare the TCR beta libraries. The source study handled its data this way. To identify disease-linked TCR variants, a new computational method was used, one built on a probabilistic model of VDJ rearrangement. TCRdb itself trimmed the public reads at Q25 with fastp, ran MiXCR and retained productive beta chains. Identical CDR3 proteins give one entry, which carries the most common genes and DNA. The V and J calls follow TCRdb's processing rather than the paper's. Within this sample are around 99,000 distinct CDR3 sequences, with about 8.8% of them counted one time only. Clones ranked in the top ten supply about 4.6% of the sample. Study-wide findings and limitations: The disease-linked clones had a CD8+ phenotype and were found at relatively low frequencies in peripheral blood. A TCR beta motif of fewer than 10 highly homologous amino acid variants appeared characteristic of blood from ankylosing spondylitis patients. According to the report, matched synovial fluid samples from ankylosing spondylitis patients were significantly enriched for the disease-linked clones. Some TCR beta motif variants had previously been reported in synovial fluid and blood of reactive arthritis patients, which suggested common disease-initiation mechanisms.

CDR3 length: 13 amino acids, cysteine to phenylalanine. Left in the record is the CDR3 DNA by itself, 39 bases read in frame from the first base. The germline V gene specifies SGHTA as CDR1 and FQGTGA as CDR2. Germline trimming amounts to 2 bases on V and 10 bases on J, with 3 as the count of junction bases outside the gene matches. Material for sequencing was blood, either unsorted or a sorted T cell fraction (not recorded which). This clonotype originated in a male donor with ankylosing spondylitis or in good health (not recorded which). This receptor chain uses TRBV7-3 and TRBJ2-1; TRBD2 matches 9 bases in the middle. CDR3 sequence: CASSLATSGEQFF. The DNA sequence is given as TGTGCCAGCAGCTTAGCGACTAGCGGCGAGCAGTTCTTC. Outside the CDR3, residues come from the reference TRBV7-3 and TRBJ2-1 proteins, so the full variable domain is: GAGVSQTPSNKVTEKGKYVELRCDPISGHTALYWYRQSLGQGPEFLIYFQGTGAADDSGLPNDRFFAVRPEGSVSTLKIQRTERGDSAVYLCASSLATSGEQFFGPGTRLTVL.